This entry lists 22 T cell receptor beta chains sequenced from one sample in a study of identical twins. Each CDR3 protein is one row after TCRdb ran MiXCR on the 5' RACE reads. Found here are roughly 1.6 million distinct CDR3 sequences, more than 30% of them singletons; the top ten hold about 0.27%. Material: cord blood. The receptor source for this set is a newborn girl in good health.

This clonotype occurred a few times. This sequence joins TRBV4-2 and TRBJ1-2; tentative D call: TRBD1 (6 bases). The V end lost 1 base, the J end lost 7 bases, and 13 bases lay between the germline ends. Germline lookup yields CDR1 LGHNA and CDR2 YNFKEQ. The CDR3 extends over 14 amino acids. CDR3 DNA: TGTGCCAGCAGCCAAGCCACCACAGGGTCTGGCTACACCTTC. It is translated as CASSQATTGSGYTF.

This chain uses TRBV5-1 with TRBJ1-2, with 7 bases lining up with TRBD1. This CDR3 has 14 residues. With V trimmed by 4 bases and J by 12 bases, 15 bases remained unmatched. Per germline, CDR1 SGHRS and CDR2 YFSETQ. Here the CDR3 DNA reads TGCGCCAGCAGCCCTCATCGGGACAGAACTATCAACACCTTC. This translates into CASSPHRDRTINTF.

CDR3 DNA sequence: TGCGCCAGCAGCCTACCAACAAGCGGGGGGGCCACAGATACGCAGTATTTT. As protein: CASSLPTSGGATDTQYF. The genes are TRBV5-1 and TRBJ2-3, with TRBD2 matching 10 bases. This CDR3 has 17 residues. Germline V gene data show CDR1 as SGHRS and CDR2 as YFSETQ. V lost 4 bases to trimming and J lost 2 bases; unmatched junction nucleotides: 10.

The genes are TRBV9 and TRBJ2-7, with 14 bases identical to TRBD2. V shed 8 bases and J 4 bases; nucleotides not matched to a gene: 8. Per germline, CDR1 SGDLS and CDR2 YYNGEE. The CDR3 runs to 15 residues. Here the CDR3 DNA reads TGTGCCAGTACCCCGGGACTAGCGGGAGCGTACGAGCAGTACTTC. Translated: CASTPGLAGAYEQYF. Filled out from reference TRBV9 and TRBJ2-7, the complete variable domain reads DSGVTQTPKHLITATGQRVTLRCSPRSGDLSVYWYQQSLDQGLQFLIQYYNGEERAKGNILERFSAQQFPDLHSELNLSSLELGDSALYFCASTPGLAGAYEQYFGPGTRLTVT.

The V gene is TRBV20-1, the J gene TRBJ2-7; D gene unclear. Germline V CDR1 and CDR2: DFQATT, SNEGSKA (reference sequence). The CDR3 length is 14 residues. Trimming removed 1 base at V and 0 bases at J, with 10 bases between. This chain's CDR3 is CSARVLGNSYEQYF. The CDR3 bases are TGCAGTGCTAGAGTTCTAGGGAACTCCTACGAGCAGTACTTC.

About this clonotype itself: Lacking the conserved final phenylalanine or tryptophan, this CDR3 likely reflects a read error. The chain has TRBV12-3 or TRBV12-4 and TRBJ2-3; D is ambiguous. This CDR3 has 15 amino acids. Trimming pared 4 bases from V and 1 base from J, leaving 12 bases between. The CDR3 here is CASSSDVLRTDTQYS. The CDR3 DNA reads TGTGCCAGCAGTTCCGATGTTCTCCGCACAGATACGCAGTATTCT.

The chain recombines TRBV5-6 with TRBJ1-6; D is possibly TRBD1 (5 bases). The germline V and J ends were trimmed by 2 bases and 5 bases, with 11 bases remaining between them. This CDR3 spans 15 amino acids. CDR1 is SGHDT, CDR2 YYEEEE, per germline. The CDR3 DNA reads TGTGCCAGCAGCTTCCGGAGCAGGGATAATTCACCCCTCCACTTT. Amino acid sequence: CASSFRSRDNSPLHF.

This clonotype was found a few times. This chain uses TRBV7-2 with TRBJ2-3; TRBD2 matches at 9 bases. The CDR3 sequence is 17 residues long. CDR1 and CDR2 from the germline V gene are SGHTA and FQGNSA. V shed 3 bases and J 5 bases; nucleotides not matched to a gene: 12. In nucleotides, the CDR3 is TGTGCCAGCAGCTTGCGGTTTGCGGGGGGGTTCGGAGATACGCAGTATTTT. Amino acids: CASSLRFAGGFGDTQYF.

V gene TRBV27 combines with J gene TRBJ1-4, with a possible D match to TRBD1 (5 bases). Germline V lookup: CDR1 MNHEY, CDR2 SMNVEV (reference sequence). This CDR3 is built from 13 residues. V lost 4 bases and J lost 5, with 8 bases in between. The CDR3 bases are TGTGCCAGCAGTTACAGGACAAATGAAAAACTGTTTTTT. This sequence encodes CASSYRTNEKLFF.

This clonotype was picked up a small number of times. This chain links TRBV27 with TRBJ2-7; D might be TRBD1 (6 bases). Germline CDR1 is MNHEY and CDR2 is SMNVEV (reference sequence). The CDR3 contains 15 residues. Trimming took 0 bases from V and 1 from J, leaving 10 bases between them. CDR3 sequence (DNA): TGTGCCAGCAGTTTATCGTGGGGGCCATCCTACGAGCAGTACTTC. It encodes CASSLSWGPSYEQYF.

The rearrangement links TRBV18 to TRBJ1-5; D uncertain. Germline V gene data show CDR1 as KGHSH and CDR2 as LQKENI. The CDR3 length is 15 residues. With 6 bases removed from V and 1 base from J, the gap between germline ends came to 13 bases. The CDR3 DNA reads as TGTGCCAGCTCCGTGTATGGCAGGAGCAATCAGCCCCAGCATTTT. Amino acid sequence: CASSVYGRSNQPQHF.

This clonotype was counted ten times or more. V and J are TRBV20-1 and TRBJ2-7; tentatively, D is TRBD1 (7 bases). V was clipped by 1 base and J by 3 bases, with 13 bases between them. CDR1 and CDR2 (germline): DFQATT, SNEGSKA (reference sequence). The CDR3 is 14 residues long. The CDR3 DNA reads TGCAGTGCTAGAGTTCCAGGGGGGAACTACGAGCAGTACTTC. Protein product: CSARVPGGNYEQYF.

In this sample, this clonotype turned up a few times. This rearrangement joins TRBV7-9 to TRBJ1-2; D unresolved. This CDR3 spans 15 amino acids. The germline CDR1 and CDR2 sequences are SEHNR and FQNEAQ (reference sequence). V was clipped by 1 base and J by 0 bases, with 9 bases between them. The CDR3 is CASSLVTGANYGYTF. In DNA, the CDR3 is TGTGCCAGCAGCTTAGTGACGGGAGCTAACTATGGCTACACCTTC.

The chain employs TRBV12-3 or TRBV12-4 and TRBJ2-3, with TRBD2 matching over 13 bases. This CDR3 comprises 16 residues. Trimming took 6 bases from V and 2 from J; bases not matched to a gene: 5. The CDR3 sequence is CASRPTSGGSTDTQYF. For the CDR3, the DNA is TGTGCCAGCAGGCCGACTAGCGGGGGGTCCACAGATACGCAGTATTTT.

This chain uses TRBV6-5 with TRBJ2-1, with D possibly matching TRBD1 (7 bases). Germline V gene data show CDR1 as MNHEY and CDR2 as SVGAGI. The CDR3 is made up of 17 amino acids. Trimming pared 2 bases from V and 0 bases from J, leaving 14 bases between. CDR3 DNA: TGTGCCAGCAGTTACGGACCAGGGGGGCCCTCCTACAATGAGCAGTTCTTC. Translated: CASSYGPGGPSYNEQFF.

This clonotype was picked up a small number of times. The V call is TRBV25-1, the J call TRBJ1-1; no firm D call. Trimming took off 7 bases at V and 5 bases at J, with 17 bases between the two ends. There are 14 residues in the CDR3. Germline V gene lookup returns CDR1 MGHDK and CDR2 SYGVNS. The CDR3 spells CASMGAGGDTEAFF. CDR3 nucleotides: TGTGCCAGCATGGGTGCAGGAGGAGATACTGAAGCTTTCTTT.

This clonotype showed up just a few times. This chain uses TRBV20-1 with TRBJ2-5; TRBD1 matches 9 bases. Per the germline V gene, CDR1 is DFQATT and CDR2 is SNEGSKA (reference sequence). J gave up 4 bases and V 3 bases, and 12 bases lay outside the gene matches. This CDR3 region has 16 residues. Here the CDR3 reads CSARGMGQGQRETQYF. CDR3 DNA: TGCAGTGCTAGGGGCATGGGACAGGGCCAACGAGAGACCCAGTACTTC.

This clonotype was seen more than once but under ten times. V usage is TRBV2 and J usage is TRBJ2-3; TRBD2 aligns across 14 bases. V trimming: 6 bases; J trimming: 2 bases; junction bases outside the gene matches: 4. This CDR3 region has 16 residues. Germline CDR1 is SNHLY and CDR2 is FYNNEI. The CDR3 region has the DNA TGTGCCAGCAGAGGGACTAGCGGGAGTTTCACAGATACGCAGTATTTT. It yields the protein CASRGTSGSFTDTQYF. Supplemented by reference TRBV2 and TRBJ2-3, the full variable domain reads EPEVTQTPSHQVTQMGQEVILRCVPISNHLYFYWYRQILGQKVEFLVSFYNNEISEKSEIFDDQFSVERPDGSNFTLKIRSTKLEDSAMYFCASRGTSGSFTDTQYFGPGTRLTVL.

Ten or more counts support this clonotype. This chain connects TRBV5-1 to TRBJ1-1; D is unclear. Trimming cost V 0 bases and J 1 base, with 7 bases left between them. Germline V gene data show CDR1 as SGHRS and CDR2 as YFSETQ. This CDR3 contains 14 residues. This CDR3 reads CASSLGSGNTEAFF. In DNA form, the CDR3 reads TGCGCCAGCAGCTTGGGCAGCGGGAACACTGAAGCTTTCTTT.

In the case of this clonotype: It may be a read error: a sequence one base away is much more abundant. The V gene is TRBV29-1, the J gene TRBJ2-5; 7 nucleotides match TRBD2. This CDR3 has 12 residues. Trimming took 4 bases from V and 2 from J; bases not matched to a gene: 1. The germline V gene has CDR1 SQVTM and CDR2 ANQGSEA. Written as DNA, the CDR3 is TGCAGCGTTGCAGCGGGGCAAGAGACCCAGTACTTC. Amino acid sequence: CSVAAGQETQYF.

The V gene is TRBV20-1, the J gene TRBJ2-7; 15 nucleotides agree with TRBD2. The trim removed 8 bases at V and 6 bases at J, leaving 2 bases unmatched. From germline, CDR1 is DFQATT and CDR2 SNEGSKA (reference sequence). The CDR3 loop spans 12 amino acids. CDR3 in DNA: TGCAGTTCGGGACTAGCGGGAGGCGAGCAGTACTTC. Its protein product is CSSGLAGGEQYF.

The gene calls are TRBV25-1 and TRBJ2-5; no clear D. CDR3 size: 16 residues. Trimming pared 1 base from V and 11 bases from J, leaving 23 bases between. Per the germline V gene, CDR1 is MGHDK and CDR2 is SYGVNS. CDR3 sequence reads: CASSEWITLVTNEQYF. The CDR3 region has the DNA TGTGCCAGCAGTGAATGGATCACGCTAGTCACCAATGAGCAGTACTTC.